This TCR beta chain originates from a study of blood T cell repertoires in COVID-19. Overall study context: The United States, Italy and Spain provided the acute and convalescent COVID-19 samples.

Participants' own reports of clinical history determined their cohort assignment. Exposed volunteers were people who met a COVID-19 case within 2 weeks before study entry. Some clones are missing from TCRdb's copy, which holds only in-frame ones; the method was immunoSEQ multiplex PCR. The sample holds 150,000 or so clones; less than 90% are singletons and the top ten take around 5.4%. The CDR3 is 15 residues long. Trimming removed 7 bases at V and 3 bases at J, with 16 bases between. Germline values: CDR1 MNHEY, CDR2 SVGAGI. The sequencing sample was made of PBMCs or T cells enriched from blood (not recorded which). This chain links TRBV6-5 with TRBJ1-3; the D gene is possibly TRBD1 (6 bases). The sequence derives from a woman aged 50 to 60 who had been exposed to COVID-19. In DNA form, the CDR3 reads TGTGCCAGCACCGGGGACATTATCAGTGGAAACACCATATATTTT. This translates into CASTGDIISGNTIYF.